Detailed here is one T cell receptor beta chain. It lacks a known antigen. Per-base qualities were not stored, and no clone one base away is much larger. Reads for this sample came from an Illumina HiSeq 1500. TCRdb reran the public reads through fastp at Q25 and MiXCR, keeping productive beta chains. Rows with one shared CDR3 protein collapse into an entry with the most common genes and DNA. Within this sample are roughly 630,000 distinct CDR3 sequences, with 24% of them counted one time only. 7% to 9% of the sample comes from the top ten. The data derive from a study of T cell repertoires in cytomegalovirus infection (dated by TCRdb to between 2018 and 2020). About the investigation overall: Donor HLA type was relevant to the analysis, as public TCR beta signatures indicated carriage of CMV infection together with the matching HLA type.

Sequences SQVTM (CDR1) and ANQGSEA (CDR2) are obtained from the germline V gene. From its cysteine to its phenylalanine, the CDR3 spans 11 amino acids. Solely the CDR3 DNA is kept, with 33 bases framed from the first base. V loses 5 bases, J loses 8 bases, and the germline ends lie 9 bases apart. Study-wide findings and limitations: The ex vivo response was dominated by HLA-C-restricted CMV-specific TCR beta clonotypes, which also provided the single most frequent clonotype in two of eight donors. In both this cohort and an independent roughly 400-donor cohort, the cumulative frequency of public TCR beta family members distinguished carriers of CMV infection plus the relevant HLA type.

The sequence was collected from a human donor in good health (CMV status not recorded). Some clones in this sample may be carry-over from other donors' samples. The chain couples TRBV29-1 to TRBJ2-2; the best D guess is TRBD1, with 5 bases matching. The specimen sequenced was CD8+ T cells from PBMCs. The bases read TGCAGCGTTCCGACAGCAGGGGAGCTGTTTTTT. Its product reads: CSVPTAGELFF.